This T cell receptor (beta chain) was observed in a study of cytomegalovirus exposure and HLA in healthy donors. The study ran its PCR with 60 Vbeta and 13 Jbeta primers. Sequencing used immunoSEQ multiplex PCR; TCRdb keeps in-frame clones, though not all of them. The data contain under 150,000 clones, roughly 80% of them seen just once; the ten biggest clones take up 4% to 6%. This CDR3 is 13 amino acids long. Germline CDR1 is SGHVS and CDR2 is FNYEAQ. Trimming took off 3 bases at V and 5 bases at J, with 11 bases between the two ends. The chain has TRBV7-6 and TRBJ2-7; TRBD2 is a possible D gene (5 bases). The source material was PBMCs. The origin of this receptor is a woman between 45 and 60 years old in good health and CMV-seronegative. The CDR3 region is CASSFGRGDEQYF. For the CDR3, the DNA is TGTGCCAGCAGCTTCGGTCGGGGTGACGAGCAGTACTTC.